The sample holds a few counts of the clone carrying this T cell receptor beta chain. What it binds is not known. The entry originates in a study of cytomegalovirus exposure and HLA in healthy donors. Germline CDR1 reads ENHRY; CDR2 reads SYGVKD. V shed 10 bases, J shed 9 bases, and the junction held 12 bases outside the gene matches. The CDR3 is 14 residues long. Primers for the PCR totalled 60 Vbeta and 13 Jbeta. Clones were sequenced by immunoSEQ multiplex PCR, and TCRdb holds only the in-frame ones, with some missing. The repertoire has some 140,000 clones, 70% to 80% of them found once; the top ten carry around 3%. Study findings and constraints: Sequencing depth roughly uniform across donors was assumed in presence/absence analyses. After further analysis at a later stage, some 15,000 TCR beta sequences were associated with HLA alleles at 0.05 false discovery rate. Some V segments, including TRBV6-2 and TRBV6-3, were excluded as indistinguishable. According to an earlier analysis, most TCR beta V segments yielded productive rearrangements about 90% or about 30% of the time.

The origin of this receptor is a female donor in good health and CMV-seronegative. The specimen sequenced was PBMCs. The chain is built from TRBV10-3 and TRBJ2-5; TRBD1 matches at 12 bases. CDR3 residues: CATSGTGGGGPQYF. For the CDR3, the DNA is TGTGCCACCTCCGGGACAGGGGGCGGAGGGCCCCAGTACTTC.